What follows are 26 T cell receptor beta chains derived from one specimen sequenced in a study. TCRdb re-called the RT-PCR reads through MiXCR, storing one row per CDR3 protein. The repertoire holds fewer than 800,000 distinct CDR3 sequences, with approximately 15% as singletons. The sample consisted of memory CD4+ T cells from blood. All receptors come from a female donor in good health, serving as a healthy control.

The V call is TRBV11-2, the J call TRBJ1-1; D not resolved. Trimming took off 4 bases at V and 11 bases at J, with 11 bases between the two ends. This CDR3 has 11 amino acids. Germline CDR1 reads SGHAT; CDR2 reads FQNNGV. CDR3 sequence: CASSSGVLAFF. The CDR3 nucleotides are TGTGCCAGCAGCTCCGGGGTTTTGGCTTTCTTT.

The rearrangement links TRBV3-1 to TRBJ1-3, with a tentative D call TRBD1 (5 bases). The V gene's germline CDR1 is LGHDT and CDR2 YNNKEL (reference sequence). The CDR3 totals 17 residues. Trimming stripped 5 bases from V and 0 bases from J, with 17 bases between. As DNA, the CDR3 is TGTGCCAGCAGCTCCCTCGGGGACCAGAGCTCTGGAAACACCATATATTTT. Translated, it gives CASSSLGDQSSGNTIYF.

The chain links TRBV20-1 to TRBJ1-4, with 7 positions matching TRBD1. The V gene end was trimmed by 6 bases and the J gene end by 7 bases; junction bases not matched to a gene: 11. This CDR3 comprises 14 residues. Per germline, CDR1 DFQATT and CDR2 SNEGSKA (reference sequence). CDR3 DNA sequence: TGCAGTGCATTAAACAGGGGTCTTTCTGAAAAACTGTTTTTT. Translating gives CSALNRGLSEKLFF.

The chain joins TRBV6-6 to TRBJ1-2; D gene ambiguous. V shed 6 bases and J shed 5 bases, with 16 bases lying between them. Per germline, CDR1 MNHNY and CDR2 SVGAGI (reference sequence). The CDR3 is made up of 14 amino acids. The CDR3 sequence: CASSPGAVAYGYTF. Here the CDR3 DNA reads TGTGCCAGCAGCCCCGGTGCTGTGGCGTATGGCTACACCTTC.

This clonotype was recorded at least ten times. The rearrangement joins TRBV7-2 to TRBJ1-2, with 7 bases fitting TRBD1. The V gene's germline CDR1 is SGHTA and CDR2 FQGNSA. The V and J ends lost 1 base and 7 bases, in that order; junction bases with no gene match: 9. This CDR3 is 15 amino acids long. The CDR3 protein is CASSLGSSQGGGYTF. Here the CDR3 DNA reads TGTGCCAGCAGCTTAGGGAGTTCTCAGGGGGGTGGCTACACCTTC.

This chain joins TRBV18 and TRBJ1-3, with D unclear. Germline V lookup: CDR1 KGHSH, CDR2 LQKENI. Trimming shortened V by 1 base and J by 6 bases, and 7 bases separated the two germline ends. This CDR3 is 13 amino acids long. CDR3 nucleotide sequence: TGTGCCAGCTCACCACAGTCCCTAAACACCATATATTTT. This codes for CASSPQSLNTIYF.

This clonotype was seen more than once but under ten times. This chain joins TRBV27 and TRBJ2-3, with TRBD2 matching 12 bases. The V and J ends lost 5 bases and 1 base, in that order; junction bases with no gene match: 4. The CDR3 extends over 16 amino acids. Germline V lookup: CDR1 MNHEY, CDR2 SMNVEV (reference sequence). Here the CDR3 reads CASSRRLAGGTDTQYF. The CDR3 DNA is TGTGCCAGCAGTCGACGACTAGCGGGAGGCACAGATACGCAGTATTTT.

This clonotype was seen only a few times. CDR3 region: CASTPSSTSGKYYEQYF. The CDR3 DNA is TGTGCCAGCACCCCCAGTTCGACTAGCGGGAAATACTACGAGCAGTACTTC. This chain uses TRBV7-2 with TRBJ2-7; 11 bases agree with TRBD2. Germline CDR1 is SGHTA and CDR2 is FQGNSA. The trim removed 7 bases at V and 3 bases at J, leaving 14 bases unmatched. The CDR3 loop spans 17 amino acids.

This clonotype was seen at least ten times. The chain couples TRBV29-1 to TRBJ2-2; D gene ambiguous. Per germline, CDR1 SQVTM and CDR2 ANQGSEA. The CDR3 totals 12 residues. V gave up 5 bases and J gave up 5 bases, with 9 bases separating them. CDR3 sequence (DNA): TGCAGCGTTCCAAAGGAGACCGGGGAGCTGTTTTTT. Amino acids: CSVPKETGELFF.

This clonotype was seen repeatedly, ten times or more. The chain uses TRBV30 and TRBJ1-2; maybe TRBD1 (6 bases). The CDR3 spans 14 residues. Germline CDR1 reads GTSNPN; CDR2 reads SVGIG (reference sequence). Trimming pared 3 bases from V and 8 bases from J, leaving 19 bases between. CDR3 DNA: TGTGCCTGGAGCCGGGCCGCCTTTGGGGGCGGCTACACCTTC. Encoded protein: CAWSRAAFGGGYTF.

This clonotype was counted between two and nine times. The chain carries TRBV27 and TRBJ2-7, with 7 bases lining up with TRBD1. CDR1 and CDR2 from the germline V gene are MNHEY and SMNVEV (reference sequence). The trim removed 5 bases at V and 0 bases at J, leaving 4 bases unmatched. The CDR3 consists of 14 residues. The CDR3 nucleotides read TGTGCCAGCAGTAACAGGGGTCGCTCCTACGAGCAGTACTTC. Its protein product is CASSNRGRSYEQYF.

The chain uses TRBV12-3 or TRBV12-4 and TRBJ2-7; unclear D gene. This CDR3 region has 13 residues. Deletions cut 8 bases from V and 4 bases from J, with 15 bases between. CDR3 sequence: CASGLSGEYEQYF. The CDR3 nucleotides are TGTGCCAGCGGCTTGTCGGGCGAGTACGAGCAGTACTTC.

This clonotype came up many times. The chain carries TRBV10-3 and TRBJ1-2, with 7 bases identical to TRBD1. In germline, CDR1 is ENHRY, CDR2 SYGVKD. V trimming: 5 bases; J trimming: 2 bases; junction bases outside the gene matches: 8. This CDR3 has 15 amino acids. CDR3 sequence (DNA): TGTGCCATCAGTCGATCACAGGGGCAGAACTATGGCTACACCTTC. Translated: CAISRSQGQNYGYTF.

The chain combines TRBV7-2 with TRBJ2-1, with D maybe TRBD2 (6 bases). Germline values: CDR1 SGHTA, CDR2 FQGNSA. Trimming stripped 3 bases from V and 0 bases from J, with 9 bases between. The CDR3 contains 15 residues. CDR3 coding DNA: TGTGCCAGCAGCTTCGGGAGTCTCTCCTACAATGAGCAGTTCTTC. Amino acids: CASSFGSLSYNEQFF.

There are a few counts of this clonotype. The V and J genes are TRBV13 and TRBJ2-7; the D gene is possibly TRBD1 (5 bases). The length of the CDR3 is 14 residues. Germline values: CDR1 PRHDT, CDR2 FYEKMQ (reference sequence). Between the trimmed V and J ends, which lost 5 bases and 2 bases, there was a span of 13 bases. CDR3 sequence (DNA): TGTGCCAGCAGCCCCGCCAGGGCGGCCTACGAGCAGTACTTC. This translates into CASSPARAAYEQYF.

This clonotype came up many times. The J gene is TRBJ1-5, the V gene TRBV6-5; 10 bases are shared with TRBD1. The CDR3 covers 16 residues. In germline, CDR1 is MNHEY, CDR2 SVGAGI. J was trimmed by 3 bases and V by 5 bases; bases with no gene match: 7. The CDR3 bases are TGTGCCAGCAGTACGGACAGGGGGAATGTCAATCAGCCCCAGCATTTT. Its translation is CASSTDRGNVNQPQHF.

This rearrangement joins TRBV6-6 to TRBJ2-1, with D possibly called TRBD1 or TRBD2 (5 bases each). The CDR3 is 19 amino acids. Per germline, CDR1 MNHNY and CDR2 SVGAGI (reference sequence). V dropped 5 bases and J dropped 0 bases, with 23 bases sitting between them. CDR3 sequence reads: CASSLRQTIREGSYNEQFF. The CDR3 nucleotides read TGTGCCAGCAGTCTTCGACAGACTATTAGGGAAGGCTCCTACAATGAGCAGTTCTTC.

The chain carries TRBV7-9 and TRBJ2-7; no clear D gene. This CDR3 spans 15 amino acids. V was trimmed by 4 bases and J by 2 bases, leaving 15 bases between them. Germline-derived CDR1 and CDR2 are SEHNR and FQNEAQ (reference sequence). CDR3 nucleotide sequence: TGTGCCAGCAGCTCTATCGGCGGATGGGCCTACGAGCAGTACTTC. It specifies CASSSIGGWAYEQYF.

This clonotype was seen a few times. The V call is TRBV7-3, the J call TRBJ2-3; a possible D gene is TRBD2 (6 bases). Trimming removed 2 bases from V and 7 bases from J, with 13 bases in between. CDR3 length: 14 residues. Germline V gene lookup returns CDR1 SGHTA and CDR2 FQGTGA. CDR3 amino acids: CASSLGGVGNTQYF. The CDR3 DNA reads TGTGCCAGCAGCTTAGGCGGGGTGGGGAATACGCAGTATTTT.

J is TRBJ2-1 and V is TRBV5-1; TRBD2 matches at 10 bases. V shed 3 bases, J shed 2 bases, and the junction held 8 bases outside the gene matches. This CDR3 is built from 17 residues. The germline V gene encodes CDR1 SGHRS and CDR2 YFSETQ. The DNA for the CDR3 is TGCGCCAGCAGCTCCGCGGTCCTAGCGGGAGCCTACAATGAGCAGTTCTTC. This sequence encodes CASSSAVLAGAYNEQFF.

This clonotype was observed at least ten times. V gene TRBV10-2 combines with J gene TRBJ2-7; TRBD2 aligns across 12 bases. The CDR3 totals 14 residues. The J segment lost 6 bases and the V segment lost 7 bases, leaving 7 bases of the junction unmatched. CDR1 is WSHSY, CDR2 SAAADI, per germline. DNA for the CDR3: TGCGCCAGCACTGGACTAGCGGGACTTGGCGAGCAGTACTTC. This codes for CASTGLAGLGEQYF.

This clonotype showed up just a few times. The chain recombines TRBV27 with TRBJ2-5; TRBD1 aligns across 11 bases. Germline V CDR1 and CDR2: MNHEY, SMNVEV (reference sequence). Germline trimming cut 6 bases from V and 1 base from J; bases unmatched to any gene: 10. This CDR3 region has 17 residues. The chain's CDR3 is CASRRTGGKQSQETQYF. For the CDR3, the DNA is TGTGCCAGCAGGAGGACAGGGGGCAAACAATCCCAAGAGACCCAGTACTTC.

The gene calls are TRBV24-1 and TRBJ2-3; D call uncertain. Germline assignment: CDR1 KGHDR and CDR2 SFDVKD. V gave up 5 bases and J gave up 0 bases, with 8 bases separating them. The CDR3 extends over 14 amino acids. CDR3 loop: CATSGVVSTDTQYF. The CDR3 DNA is TGTGCCACCAGTGGAGTTGTGAGCACAGATACGCAGTATTTT.

The chain uses TRBV14 and TRBJ2-7; D unclear. In germline, CDR1 is SGHDN, CDR2 FVKESK. The CDR3 is 12 amino acids. V was cut by 5 bases and J by 2 bases, with 7 bases left in between. CDR3 residues: CASSDTAYEQYF. Here the CDR3 DNA reads TGTGCCAGCAGCGATACAGCCTACGAGCAGTACTTC.

This clonotype has just a few counts. The V call is TRBV3-1, the J call TRBJ2-3, with D possibly matching TRBD2 (5 bases). The CDR3 contains 12 residues. The V end lost 3 bases, the J end lost 4 bases, and 5 bases lay between the germline ends. Germline-derived CDR1 and CDR2 are LGHDT and YNNKEL (reference sequence). The CDR3 DNA reads TGTGCCAGCAGCCAGGGAGCAGATACGCAGTATTTT. Translated: CASSQGADTQYF.

This clonotype came up many times. The chain combines TRBV7-2 with TRBJ2-5; TRBD1 or TRBD2 may be the D gene (5 bases each). Germline CDR1 and CDR2: SGHTA and FQGNSA. The CDR3 runs 15 residues. Trimming removed 1 base from V and 5 bases from J, with 14 bases in between. CDR3 residues: CASSLEGLGAETQYF. Here the CDR3 DNA reads TGTGCCAGCAGCTTAGAGGGTCTCGGGGCTGAGACCCAGTACTTC.